These 28 T cell receptor beta chains came from one sample sequenced in a study of T cell repertoires in cytomegalovirus infection. For these TCRs, the target antigens are not known. TCRdb processed the reads anew with MiXCR; each CDR3 protein has one entry. Of under 150,000 distinct CDR3 sequences in the sample, around 30% are singletons; the top ten hold 40% to 45%. This specimen consisted of CD8+ T cells from cultured PBMCs, obtained from culture after CMV antigen stimulation. The receptor set was obtained from a human donor in good health (CMV status not recorded). Some clones in this sample may be carry-over from other donors' samples.

There are a few counts of this clonotype. The chain recombines TRBV12-3 or TRBV12-4 with TRBJ1-4, with D unresolved. The CDR3 extends over 16 amino acids. With 3 bases removed from V and 0 bases from J, the gap between germline ends came to 11 bases. CDR3 protein: CASSFVAVATNEKLFF. The CDR3 DNA reads as TGTGCCAGCAGTTTTGTGGCAGTTGCAACTAATGAAAAACTGTTTTTT.

The V and J genes are TRBV6-6 and TRBJ2-1, with a weak D call TRBD1 (6 bases). This CDR3 contains 15 residues. Germline CDR1 reads MNHNY; CDR2 reads SVGAGI (reference sequence). Trimming left V 2 bases short and J 3 bases short, with 11 bases between. The CDR3, as DNA: TGTGCCAGCAGTTACGCGACAGGTAGCTACAATGAGCAGTTCTTC. This codes for CASSYATGSYNEQFF.

There are a few counts of this clonotype. The chain links TRBV7-9 to TRBJ1-2; 8 bases agree with TRBD1. V shed 5 bases, J shed 4 bases, and the junction held 3 bases outside the gene matches. The CDR3 spans 13 residues. The germline gives CDR1 SEHNR, CDR2 FQNEAQ (reference sequence). The CDR3 loop reads CASSGTGGYGYTF. DNA of the CDR3: TGTGCCAGCAGCGGAACAGGGGGCTATGGCTACACCTTC. The variable domain in full, with the rest retrieved from reference TRBV7-9 and TRBJ1-2, is DTGVSQNPRHKITKRGQNVTFRCDPISEHNRLYWYRQTLGQGPEFLTYFQNEAQLEKSRLLSDRFSAERPKGSFSTLEIQRTEQGDSAMYLCASSGTGGYGYTFGSGTRLTVV.

The chain joins TRBV20-1 to TRBJ2-5; D ambiguous. The germline CDR1 and CDR2 sequences are DFQATT and SNEGSKA (reference sequence). CDR3 length: 16 amino acids. The V gene lost 3 bases and the J gene lost 1 base, with 18 bases spanning the gap. The CDR3 coding sequence is TGCAGTGCTAGTCAGACGGTGGGGTTCAGCCAAGAGACCCAGTACTTC. Its translation: CSASQTVGFSQETQYF.

The CDR3 nucleotides read TGTGCCAGCAGCTTAGGGCTAGCGGGGGGGCAATCCTACAATGAGCAGTTCTTC. As protein: CASSLGLAGGQSYNEQFF. The rearrangement uses TRBV7-2 and TRBJ2-1; 12 positions agree with TRBD2. The CDR3 is made up of 18 amino acids. Losses at the gene ends were 1 base for V and 1 base for J; bases not matched to a gene: 5. Germline V gene data show CDR1 as SGHTA and CDR2 as FQGNSA.

The chain combines TRBV7-3 with TRBJ2-1; weak D call: TRBD2 (5 bases). In germline, CDR1 is SGHTA, CDR2 FQGTGA. Trimming took off 1 base at V and 0 bases at J, with 7 bases between the two ends. This CDR3 region has 15 residues. This chain's CDR3 is CASSLMGSSYNEQFF. CDR3 nucleotides: TGTGCCAGCAGCTTAATGGGGAGCTCCTACAATGAGCAGTTCTTC.

V is TRBV7-6 and J is TRBJ2-3; TRBD1 is a possible D gene (6 bases). The germline V gene encodes CDR1 SGHVS and CDR2 FNYEAQ. The CDR3 loop spans 15 amino acids. The CDR3 DNA sequence: TGTGCTGGCAGCCGAACAGGGAGTAGCACAGATACGCAGTATTTT. This translates into CAGSRTGSSTDTQYF.

The chain combines TRBV6-1 with TRBJ2-1, with D perhaps being TRBD1 or TRBD2 (5 bases each). CDR3 size: 14 residues. The germline V gene has CDR1 MNHNS and CDR2 SASEGT. V was cut by 11 bases and J by 3 bases, with 17 bases left in between. The CDR3: CAAPGTDIYNEQFF. In nucleotides, the CDR3 is TGTGCCGCCCCCGGGACCGATATCTACAATGAGCAGTTCTTC.

The V gene is TRBV2, the J gene TRBJ2-3, with 9 positions matching TRBD2. V trimming: 8 bases; J trimming: 2 bases; junction bases outside the gene matches: 5. The CDR3 contains 14 residues. Per germline, CDR1 SNHLY and CDR2 FYNNEI. The CDR3, as DNA: TGTGCCAGCCTAAGACTAGCGGACACAGATACGCAGTATTTT. Amino acids: CASLRLADTDTQYF.

The chain has TRBV27 and TRBJ2-5; the match to TRBD2 covers 8 bases. After removal of 4 bases from V and 5 bases from J, the junction contained 6 bases not matched to a gene. CDR3 size: 14 residues. The germline gives CDR1 MNHEY, CDR2 SMNVEV (reference sequence). CDR3 region: CASSWAGGGETQYF. CDR3 in DNA: TGTGCCAGCAGTTGGGCTGGCGGGGGGGAGACCCAGTACTTC.

The chain uses TRBV6-2 or TRBV6-3 and TRBJ2-7; 7 bases are shared with TRBD1. This CDR3 is 15 amino acids long. V lost 5 bases and J lost 4; bases outside the gene matches: 11. Germline lookup yields CDR1 MNHEY and CDR2 SVGEGT. CDR3 sequence reads: CASSEPVGRGYEQYF. The DNA for the CDR3 is TGTGCCAGCAGTGAACCCGTGGGCAGGGGGTACGAGCAGTACTTC.

This clonotype was detected many times. The chain has TRBV7-8 and TRBJ2-1; TRBD2 matches 7 bases. With V trimmed by 6 bases and J by 4 bases, 18 bases remained unmatched. Germline CDR1 is SGHVS and CDR2 is FQNEAQ. The CDR3 is 18 amino acids. The DNA for the CDR3 is TGTGCCAGCAGTTTTTGGGGAGGGTTTAATTCCCCTTACAATGAGCAGTTCTTC. It yields the protein CASSFWGGFNSPYNEQFF.

This clonotype was seen only a few times. The chain carries TRBV7-9 and TRBJ1-2, with unresolved D. V dropped 5 bases and J dropped 0 bases, with 16 bases sitting between them. The CDR3 is made up of 16 amino acids. Germline V gene sequence: CDR1 SEHNR, CDR2 FQNEAQ (reference sequence). The CDR3 spells CASSLMEGRPNYGYTF. The CDR3 bases are TGTGCCAGCAGCCTCATGGAGGGCCGACCTAACTATGGCTACACCTTC.

The table lists this clonotype with many counts. The chain is built from TRBV7-2 and TRBJ1-6; 7 nucleotides agree with TRBD1. The V segment lost 6 bases and the J segment 7 bases; nucleotides outside the gene matches: 6. The CDR3 runs to 14 residues. Looked up from germline, CDR1 is SGHTA and CDR2 is FQGNSA. DNA for the CDR3: TGTGCCAGCAGTTACCGGGACAGAAATTCACCCCTCCACTTT. It yields the protein CASSYRDRNSPLHF.

The V call is TRBV12-3 or TRBV12-4, the J call TRBJ2-7; 10 bases line up with TRBD2. The CDR3 loop spans 15 amino acids. V lost 1 base and J lost 3; bases outside the gene matches: 3. The CDR3 reads CASSLVLAGDYEQYF. For the CDR3, the DNA is TGTGCCAGCAGTTTAGTTCTAGCGGGAGACTACGAGCAGTACTTC.

The sample holds a few counts of this clonotype. The chain couples TRBV20-1 to TRBJ1-2; perhaps TRBD1 as D (5 bases). V dropped 3 bases and J dropped 0 bases, with 14 bases sitting between them. Germline assignment: CDR1 DFQATT and CDR2 SNEGSKA (reference sequence). The CDR3 sequence is 15 residues long. CDR3 amino acids: CSASIKDTTNYGYTF. Written as DNA, the CDR3 is TGCAGTGCTAGCATAAAGGACACGACTAACTATGGCTACACCTTC.

The genes are TRBV7-8 and TRBJ1-5; D is uncertain. Germline V gene lookup returns CDR1 SGHVS and CDR2 FQNEAQ. Trimming shortened V by 7 bases and J by 0 bases, and 10 bases separated the two germline ends. This CDR3 is 14 amino acids long. CDR3 loop: CASTGGISNQPQHF. CDR3 DNA: TGTGCCAGCACGGGAGGGATTAGCAATCAGCCCCAGCATTTT.

This rearrangement joins TRBV5-5 to TRBJ2-1; TRBD2 matches at 10 bases. Germline assignment: CDR1 SGHKS and CDR2 YYEKEE (reference sequence). The CDR3 is made up of 16 amino acids. Trimming took 3 bases from V and 7 from J; bases not matched to a gene: 10. The CDR3 DNA reads TGTGCCAGCAGCTCACTAGCGGGACTAGCCGGGAATGAGCAGTTCTTC. Translation gives CASSSLAGLAGNEQFF.

The chain has TRBV5-5 and TRBJ2-1; D tentatively reads TRBD1 or TRBD2 (6 bases each). From germline, CDR1 is SGHKS and CDR2 YYEKEE (reference sequence). V was pared by 0 bases and J by 4 bases, with 11 bases between. The CDR3 has 15 amino acids. The CDR3 sequence is CASSLEGGGYNEQFF. The CDR3 DNA reads as TGTGCCAGCAGCTTGGAGGGGGGAGGATACAATGAGCAGTTCTTC.

This clonotype was counted ten times or more. J is TRBJ2-7 and V is TRBV5-1, with a possible D match to TRBD1 (5 bases). The length of the CDR3 is 15 residues. Germline V CDR1 and CDR2: SGHRS, YFSETQ. V gave up 4 bases and J gave up 3 bases, with 17 bases separating them. CDR3 residues: CASSLQVSADYEQYF. CDR3 in DNA: TGCGCCAGCAGCCTACAGGTTTCCGCCGACTACGAGCAGTACTTC.

V usage is TRBV19 and J usage is TRBJ2-2, with D uncertain. The germline V and J ends were trimmed by 3 bases and 7 bases, with 12 bases remaining between them. The CDR3 consists of 14 residues. The germline V gene encodes CDR1 LNHDA and CDR2 SQIVND (reference sequence). The CDR3 DNA is TGTGCCAGTAGTATTTACCACACAGACGGGGAGCTGTTTTTT. Protein product: CASSIYHTDGELFF.

This clonotype was picked up a small number of times. V and J are TRBV7-9 and TRBJ1-6; D not resolved. Looked up from germline, CDR1 is SEHNR and CDR2 is FQNEAQ (reference sequence). V lost 6 bases to trimming and J lost 8 bases, with 14 bases between them. CDR3 length equals 14 residues. The CDR3: CASREARLDSPLHF. Written as DNA, the CDR3 is TGTGCCAGCAGAGAGGCCAGGCTGGATTCACCCCTCCACTTT.

The rearrangement links TRBV7-9 to TRBJ1-2; no firm D call. Trimming stripped 5 bases from V and 3 bases from J, with 16 bases between. The length of the CDR3 is 15 residues. In germline, CDR1 is SEHNR, CDR2 FQNEAQ (reference sequence). The CDR3 bases are TGTGCCAGCAGCCCACAACTCGAGGACCACTATGGCTACACCTTC. It encodes CASSPQLEDHYGYTF.

This clonotype was counted ten times or more. The CDR3 sequence: CASSSGSGNEQFF. CDR3 in DNA: TGTGCCAGCAGCTCAGGGTCAGGCAATGAGCAGTTCTTC. This chain connects TRBV7-8 to TRBJ2-1; TRBD1 might be the D (5 bases). Trimming pared 4 bases from V and 6 bases from J, leaving 10 bases between. The CDR3 consists of 13 residues. Germline CDR1 is SGHVS and CDR2 is FQNEAQ.

This clonotype was seen more than once but under ten times. V and J are TRBV27 and TRBJ2-5; maybe TRBD2 (6 bases). The V end lost 1 base, the J end lost 4 bases, and 13 bases lay between the germline ends. Germline V lookup: CDR1 MNHEY, CDR2 SMNVEV (reference sequence). The CDR3 length is 15 residues. The chain's CDR3 is CASSLFSGDGETQYF. The CDR3 DNA reads TGTGCCAGCAGTTTATTTAGCGGTGACGGAGAGACCCAGTACTTC.

This clonotype was seen many times. This chain links TRBV7-2 with TRBJ1-4, with D tentatively TRBD1 (6 bases). CDR1 and CDR2 from the germline V gene are SGHTA and FQGNSA. This CDR3 region has 16 residues. V was pared by 5 bases and J by 4 bases, with 17 bases between. The CDR3 spells CASSPNKRQVNEKLFF. CDR3 bases: TGTGCCAGCAGCCCAAATAAACGACAGGTTAATGAAAAACTGTTTTTT.

This clonotype was found once. The chain carries TRBV27 and TRBJ2-7, with D perhaps being TRBD1 or TRBD2 (5 bases each). The ends were cut back, 4 bases at V and 3 bases at J, with 13 bases in the middle. This CDR3 region has 14 residues. In germline, CDR1 is MNHEY, CDR2 SMNVEV (reference sequence). The CDR3: CASSSWGPNYEQYF. The CDR3 nucleotides read TGTGCCAGCAGTTCATGGGGACCCAACTACGAGCAGTACTTC.

The genes are TRBV28 and TRBJ1-2; no clear D gene. The ends were cut back, 4 bases at V and 0 bases at J, with 9 bases in the middle. The length of the CDR3 is 14 residues. The germline CDR1 and CDR2 sequences are MDHEN and SYDVKM. The CDR3 DNA sequence: TGTGCCAGCAGTTCACCTGTGACTAACTATGGCTACACCTTC. Protein sequence: CASSSPVTNYGYTF.